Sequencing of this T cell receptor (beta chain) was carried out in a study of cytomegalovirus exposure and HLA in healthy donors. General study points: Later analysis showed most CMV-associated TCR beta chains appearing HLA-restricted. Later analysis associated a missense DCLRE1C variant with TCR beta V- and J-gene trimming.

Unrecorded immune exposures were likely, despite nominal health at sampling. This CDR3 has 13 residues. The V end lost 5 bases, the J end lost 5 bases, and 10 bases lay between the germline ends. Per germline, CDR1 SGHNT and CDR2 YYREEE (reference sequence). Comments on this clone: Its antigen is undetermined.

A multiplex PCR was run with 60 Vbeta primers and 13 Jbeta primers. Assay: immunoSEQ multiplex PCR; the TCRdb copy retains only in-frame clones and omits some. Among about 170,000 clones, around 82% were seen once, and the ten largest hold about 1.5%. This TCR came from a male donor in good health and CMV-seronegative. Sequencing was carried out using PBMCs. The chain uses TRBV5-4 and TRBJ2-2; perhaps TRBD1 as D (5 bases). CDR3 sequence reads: CASRPPGTGELFF. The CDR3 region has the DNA TGTGCCAGCAGACCCCCAGGGACCGGGGAGCTGTTTTTT.